The 2 T cell receptor beta chains in this list originate from one sample, sequenced in a study of cytomegalovirus exposure and HLA in healthy donors. The PCR ran on 60 Vbeta and 13 Jbeta primers. Generated by immunoSEQ multiplex PCR, the TCRdb table keeps only in-frame clones and is missing some. The sample holds 30,000 to 35,000 clones, roughly 64% seen once. Sample: PBMCs. These receptors were obtained from a man aged 40-50 years in good health and CMV-seropositive.

DNA of the CDR3: TGTGCCAGCAGCTTTTCTCGGGCAGATACGCAGTATTTT. Residues: CASSFSRADTQYF. This chain links TRBV7-6 with TRBJ2-3; no definite D call. Germline CDR1 is SGHVS and CDR2 is FNYEAQ. Trimming cost V 3 bases and J 4 bases, with 8 bases left between them. This CDR3 is built from 13 residues.

This clone was counted a few times. The V gene is TRBV10-3, the J gene TRBJ2-5, with 8 positions matching TRBD1. V was clipped by 2 bases and J by 5 bases; unmatched bases: 4. CDR3 length equals 14 residues. CDR1 ENHRY and CDR2 SYGVKD come from the germline V gene. In DNA, the CDR3 is TGTGCCATCAGTGAGGGGCAGGGGGCCGAGACCCAGTACTTC. It is translated as CAISEGQGAETQYF.